The rows below give T cell receptor beta chains drawn from one sample of a study of early T cells in non-severe SARS-CoV-2 infection. TCRdb re-called the 5' RACE reads through MiXCR, storing one row per CDR3 protein. The table has some 80,000 distinct CDR3 sequences, roughly 5.3% seen once. Sequencing used whole blood, obtained at baseline. Source of these receptors: an adult who was a healthcare worker with PCR-confirmed SARS-CoV-2 infection or an uninfected control (not recorded which). The CDR3 runs from the conserved cysteine through the conserved F or W. The D gene is left open where the match is weak. Not every row has a clone size; where given, it reads once, few, many or a size class.

size | D | J | length | V | DNA | CDR3
many | NA | TRBJ2-1 | 15 | TRBV5-1 | TGCGCCAGCAGCTTGGGGGAGAGCTCCTACAATGAGCAGTTCTTC | CASSLGESSYNEQFF
many | TRBD2 | TRBJ2-1 | 15 | TRBV20-1 | TGCAGTGTGGGCCGTAGCGGGAGGGCGAGCAATGAGCAGTTCTTC | CSVGRSGRASNEQFF
many | NA | TRBJ1-1 | 13 | TRBV6-1 | TGTGCCAGCAGTCTTTCGCAGGGCCGACAAGCTTTCTTT | CASSLSQGRQAFF
NA | NA | TRBJ2-7 | 14 | TRBV7-8 | TGTGCCAGCAGCTATTCGGACTACTCCTACGAGCAGTACTTC | CASSYSDYSYEQYF
NA | NA | TRBJ1-1 | 13 | TRBV12-5 | TGTGCTAGTGCCGAAGGCCGGAACACTGAAGCTTTCTTT | CASAEGRNTEAFF
few | NA | TRBJ1-4 | 14 | TRBV5-1 | TGCGCCAGCAGCTGGACATCAACTAATGAAAAACTGTTTTTT | CASSWTSTNEKLFF
NA | TRBD2 | TRBJ2-1 | 15 | TRBV20-1 | TGCAGTGCTAGTACCTCTAGCGGGACCTTCAATGAGCAGTTCTTC | CSASTSSGTFNEQFF
few | TRBD1 | TRBJ1-2 | 15 | TRBV7-2 | TGTGCCAGCAGCCGGCAGGACAGGGTTAACTATGGCTACACCTTC | CASSRQDRVNYGYTF
many | NA | TRBJ2-7 | 14 | TRBV15 | TGTGCCACCAGCACGTTCTCTGCCTCCTACGAGCAGTACTTC | CATSTFSASYEQYF
many | NA | TRBJ1-2 | 15 | TRBV12-3/TRBV12-4 | TGTGCCAGCAGTTTACTCCGGGACGGGAACTATGGCTACACCTTC | CASSLLRDGNYGYTF
NA | TRBD1 | TRBJ2-2 | 17 | TRBV28 | TGTGCCAGCCCCAAGAGAGAAGGGACAGAAAACACCGGGGAGCTGTTTTTT | CASPKREGTENTGELFF